What follows are 31 T cell receptor beta chains derived from one specimen sequenced in a study of T cells after yellow fever vaccination. MiXCR, applied by TCRdb to the 5' RACE reads, yields one record per CDR3 protein. This table has a few hundred thousand distinct CDR3 sequences, approximately 8% appearing once. The sample consisted of PBMCs, taken approximately 47 days after the first yellow fever vaccination. The receptors stem from a man aged 18 to 29 who received the YFV17D yellow fever vaccine.

V gene TRBV3-1 combines with J gene TRBJ2-7, with 15 bases that match TRBD2. Germline lookup yields CDR1 LGHDT and CDR2 YNNKEL (reference sequence). V gave up 4 bases and J gave up 5 bases; unmatched junction bases: 9. This CDR3 comprises 17 residues. The DNA for the CDR3 is TGTGCCAGCAGCCCAAATCGGGGGACTAGCGGGGGGCACGAGCAGTACTTC. This sequence encodes CASSPNRGTSGGHEQYF.

This clonotype was detected only a few times. The CDR3 sequence: CASSLSGLAGLPFGTQYF. The CDR3 bases are TGTGCCAGCAGTTTATCGGGACTAGCGGGGCTCCCGTTCGGTACGCAGTATTTT. The chain carries TRBV27 and TRBJ2-3; 13 bases agree with TRBD2. The trim removed 0 bases at V and 8 bases at J, leaving 11 bases unmatched. CDR1 and CDR2 from the germline V gene are MNHEY and SMNVEV (reference sequence). CDR3 size: 18 residues.

The chain joins TRBV9 to TRBJ2-1, with 9 bases matching TRBD2. There are 16 residues in the CDR3. J lost 4 bases, V lost 0 bases, and 5 bases had no gene match. The germline V gene encodes CDR1 SGDLS and CDR2 YYNGEE. CDR3 in amino acids: CASSVGGGLAYNEQFF. Here the CDR3 DNA reads TGTGCCAGCAGCGTAGGGGGGGGACTAGCATACAATGAGCAGTTCTTC. The full variable domain, completed using reference TRBV9 and TRBJ2-1, is DSGVTQTPKHLITATGQRVTLRCSPRSGDLSVYWYQQSLDQGLQFLIQYYNGEERAKGNILERFSAQQFPDLHSELNLSSLELGDSALYFCASSVGGGLAYNEQFFGPGTRLTVL.

The V call is TRBV3-1, the J call TRBJ2-1; 10 bases align to TRBD2. This CDR3 is 16 amino acids long. Germline-derived CDR1 and CDR2 are LGHDT and YNNKEL (reference sequence). After removal of 4 bases from V and 9 bases from J, the junction contained 12 bases not matched to a gene. The CDR3 DNA follows: TGTGCCAGCAGCCGGATAGCGGGGGGCCGGACCGGTGAGCAGTTCTTC. It encodes CASSRIAGGRTGEQFF.

The genes are TRBV27 and TRBJ2-2, with D maybe TRBD1 (5 bases). This CDR3 comprises 15 residues. Trimming removed 5 bases at V and 2 bases at J, with 12 bases between. The germline gives CDR1 MNHEY, CDR2 SMNVEV (reference sequence). The CDR3 loop is CASSRGWGNTGELFF. In DNA, the CDR3 is TGTGCCAGCAGTCGCGGCTGGGGCAACACCGGGGAGCTGTTTTTT.

J is TRBJ2-5 and V is TRBV11-2, with 8 nucleotides matching TRBD2. V shed 2 bases, J shed 5 bases, and the junction held 7 bases outside the gene matches. CDR3 length: 15 amino acids. Germline V lookup: CDR1 SGHAT, CDR2 FQNNGV. In DNA, the CDR3 is TGTGCCAGCAGCTTAATGGGGACTAGGATGGAGACCCAGTACTTC. It specifies CASSLMGTRMETQYF.

This clonotype was seen only a few times. CDR3 DNA sequence: TGTGCCAGCACGGGCAGACTATCGACTAATGAAAAACTGTTTTTT. It codes for CASTGRLSTNEKLFF. The rearrangement links TRBV2 to TRBJ1-4; no clear D gene. V was clipped by 7 bases and J by 2 bases, with 14 bases between them. The CDR3 extends over 15 amino acids. Per the germline V gene, CDR1 is SNHLY and CDR2 is FYNNEI.

V gene TRBV14 combines with J gene TRBJ2-7, with unresolved D. This CDR3 region has 15 residues. Trimming took 2 bases from V and 2 from J, leaving 13 bases between them. Germline CDR1 and CDR2: SGHDN and FVKESK. The CDR3 DNA sequence: TGTGCCAGCAGCCAATCGGACCCCATTCCCTACGAGCAGTACTTC. It codes for CASSQSDPIPYEQYF.

This clonotype was detected only once. The genes are TRBV27 and TRBJ1-1; the D gene is possibly TRBD1 (5 bases). Germline V CDR1 and CDR2: MNHEY, SMNVEV (reference sequence). The CDR3 runs to 15 residues. Trimming shortened V by 3 bases and J by 8 bases, and 19 bases separated the two germline ends. The CDR3, as DNA: TGTGCCAGCAGTTTCGGGGGGTTGTGGGGCGGAGAAGCTTTCTTT. It codes for CASSFGGLWGGEAFF.

This clonotype appeared many times. The chain couples TRBV28 to TRBJ2-1, with 10 bases lining up with TRBD2. The junction had 4 bases not matched to a gene; V was cut back by 8 bases and J by 3 bases. This CDR3 spans 14 amino acids. Looked up from germline, CDR1 is MDHEN and CDR2 is SYDVKM. The CDR3 loop is CASGLAGGYNEQFF. The CDR3 nucleotides are TGTGCCAGCGGATTAGCGGGGGGCTACAATGAGCAGTTCTTC.

The sample holds many counts of this clonotype. The chain joins TRBV7-9 to TRBJ2-7, with 11 bases identical to TRBD2. This CDR3 contains 15 residues. Germline CDR1 SEHNR, CDR2 FQNEAQ (reference sequence). V lost 5 bases and J lost 6; bases outside the gene matches: 9. The CDR3 DNA is TGTGCCAGCAGCCCTTCGCTAGCGGGGGGCGCCGAGCAGTACTTC. The encoded protein is CASSPSLAGGAEQYF.

The gene calls are TRBV29-1 and TRBJ2-3, with D unclear. The germline gives CDR1 SQVTM, CDR2 ANQGSEA. This CDR3 is 13 amino acids long. Trimming shortened V by 0 bases and J by 2 bases, and 6 bases separated the two germline ends. The CDR3 loop is CSVEEENTDTQYF. In nucleotides, the CDR3 is TGCAGCGTTGAAGAAGAGAACACAGATACGCAGTATTTT.

This clonotype has a handful of counts. The chain uses TRBV7-9 and TRBJ2-3; TRBD2 might be the D (6 bases). The CDR3 is 14 residues long. From germline, CDR1 is SEHNR and CDR2 FQNEAQ (reference sequence). V was clipped by 4 bases and J by 6 bases, with 14 bases between them. CDR3 nucleotide sequence: TGTGCCAGCAGCTCCTTGTTTGGGACTGATACGCAGTATTTT. It translates to CASSSLFGTDTQYF.

The J gene is TRBJ2-7, the V gene TRBV25-1; 7 bases are shared with TRBD1. The germline CDR1 and CDR2 sequences are MGHDK and SYGVNS. The CDR3 has 16 amino acids. V shed 1 base and J 0 bases; nucleotides not matched to a gene: 6. CDR3 nucleotides: TGTGCCAGCAGTGAATCGGGCAGGGGGTACTCCTACGAGCAGTACTTC. Translated, it gives CASSESGRGYSYEQYF.

This sequence joins TRBV6-4 and TRBJ1-1; TRBD1 is a possible D gene (5 bases). The germline V gene has CDR1 MRHNA and CDR2 SNTAGT. This CDR3 spans 14 amino acids. V lost 7 bases and J 3 bases, leaving 15 bases between the germline ends. The CDR3 protein is CASTTTAGHTEAFF. In DNA, the CDR3 is TGTGCCAGCACTACGACGGCAGGGCACACTGAAGCTTTCTTT.

This clonotype showed up many times. The rearrangement joins TRBV20-1 to TRBJ2-1; D perhaps matches TRBD1 (6 bases). V dropped 3 bases and J dropped 4 bases, with 22 bases sitting between them. Germline V gives CDR1 DFQATT, CDR2 SNEGSKA (reference sequence). The length of the CDR3 is 17 residues. CDR3 loop: CSARDRFRVGQYNEQFF. For the CDR3, the DNA is TGCAGTGCTAGGGACCGTTTTAGGGTAGGACAGTACAATGAGCAGTTCTTC.

This clonotype was counted ten times or more. The rearrangement uses TRBV24-1 and TRBJ1-2, with D perhaps TRBD1 (6 bases). The V end lost 3 bases, the J end lost 5 bases, and 9 bases lay between the germline ends. The length of the CDR3 is 13 residues. Germline CDR1 reads KGHDR; CDR2 reads SFDVKD. The CDR3 DNA follows: TGTGCCACCAGTGATCGGACAGTATATGGCTACACCTTC. This translates into CATSDRTVYGYTF.

V gene TRBV19 combines with J gene TRBJ2-2, with 7 bases identical to TRBD1. V lost 9 bases and J lost 1; bases outside the gene matches: 14. The CDR3 covers 17 residues. The V gene's germline CDR1 is LNHDA and CDR2 SQIVND (reference sequence). The CDR3 spells CASTKEGDSLNTGELFF. In DNA form, the CDR3 reads TGTGCCAGCACGAAGGAAGGGGACAGCCTGAACACCGGGGAGCTGTTTTTT. The full variable domain, completed using reference TRBV19 and TRBJ2-2, is DGGITQSPKYLFRKEGQNVTLSCEQNLNHDAMYWYRQDPGQGLRLIYYSQIVNDFQKGDIAEGYSVSREKKESFPLTVTSAQKNPTAFYLCASTKEGDSLNTGELFFGEGSRLTVL.

This clonotype appeared a few times. This chain joins TRBV6-4 and TRBJ2-1; D unclear. This CDR3 region has 13 residues. Germline V gene data show CDR1 as MRHNA and CDR2 as SNTAGT. V shed 3 bases and J shed 7 bases, with 10 bases lying between them. CDR3 DNA: TGTGCCAGCAGTGATTACGTAGCTAATGAGCAGTTCTTC. Translation gives CASSDYVANEQFF.

This clonotype has more than one count but fewer than ten. The chain recombines TRBV6-5 with TRBJ1-1; no reliable D call. V shed 2 bases and J shed 4 bases, with 11 bases lying between them. The germline CDR1 and CDR2 sequences are MNHEY and SVGAGI. CDR3 length: 14 residues. The CDR3 DNA reads TGTGCCAGCAGTTACGCAGCGCCGACCACTGAAGCTTTCTTT. Translation gives CASSYAAPTTEAFF.

The chain carries TRBV20-1 and TRBJ1-5; 9 nucleotides agree with TRBD1. CDR3 length: 14 amino acids. V trimming: 3 bases; J trimming: 6 bases; junction bases outside the gene matches: 6. Germline V gene lookup returns CDR1 DFQATT and CDR2 SNEGSKA (reference sequence). DNA for the CDR3: TGCAGTGCTAGGGGTACAGGGGGCTTTCAGCCCCAGCATTTT. This codes for CSARGTGGFQPQHF.

The J gene is TRBJ1-1, the V gene TRBV5-1; D gene unclear. The CDR3 loop spans 13 amino acids. Per the germline V gene, CDR1 is SGHRS and CDR2 is YFSETQ. V lost 4 bases and J lost 8, with 15 bases in between. The chain's CDR3 is CASSPDGIAEAFF. The CDR3 DNA follows: TGCGCCAGCAGCCCGGACGGTATTGCCGAAGCTTTCTTT.

This clonotype has more than one count but fewer than ten. This chain links TRBV3-1 with TRBJ2-3; 10 positions match TRBD1. Germline CDR1 is LGHDT and CDR2 is YNNKEL (reference sequence). V lost 3 bases and J lost 0; bases outside the gene matches: 18. The CDR3 extends over 21 amino acids. CDR3 in amino acids: CASSQSGTGVRRGLSTDTQYF. The CDR3 DNA follows: TGTGCCAGCAGCCAGAGTGGGACAGGGGTTCGGCGGGGCCTTAGCACAGATACGCAGTATTTT.

This clonotype has ten or more counts. The chain is built from TRBV29-1 and TRBJ2-5, with D possibly matching TRBD1 (6 bases). Germline CDR1 SQVTM, CDR2 ANQGSEA. Trimming left V 6 bases short and J 4 bases short, with 18 bases between. The CDR3 totals 14 residues. The DNA of the CDR3 is TGCAGCGTAGACCGAGAGACAGGTCTAGAGACCCAGTACTTC. It codes for CSVDRETGLETQYF.

This clonotype was picked up a small number of times. This chain links TRBV4-2 with TRBJ1-1; D not certain. The CDR3 consists of 15 residues. V dropped 3 bases and J dropped 0 bases, with 11 bases sitting between them. Germline-derived CDR1 and CDR2 are LGHNA and YNFKEQ. The CDR3 is CASSQERQLNTEAFF. CDR3 DNA sequence: TGTGCCAGCAGCCAGGAGCGACAACTGAACACTGAAGCTTTCTTT.

This clonotype has just a few counts. The chain links TRBV4-3 to TRBJ2-3, with a possible D match to TRBD1 (7 bases). The germline V gene has CDR1 LGHNA and CDR2 YSLEER. CDR3 length equals 16 residues. V was cut by 0 bases and J by 9 bases, with 19 bases left in between. The CDR3 DNA reads TGCGCCAGCAGCCAAGATATTGGAGGGGGCCGTTACACGCAGTATTTT. It yields the protein CASSQDIGGGRYTQYF.

There are many counts of this clonotype. The CDR3 coding sequence is TGCGCCAGCAGCCAACGACTAGCGGGGGGCGAGGATACGCAGTATTTT. It encodes CASSQRLAGGEDTQYF. This chain links TRBV4-3 with TRBJ2-3, with TRBD2 matching over 13 bases. The CDR3 has 16 residues. The ends lost 2 bases at V and 6 bases at J; junction bases unmatched: 5. Germline CDR1 LGHNA, CDR2 YSLEER.

The chain carries TRBV14 and TRBJ1-1, with D perhaps TRBD1 (5 bases). The length of the CDR3 is 12 residues. V lost 4 bases to trimming and J lost 12 bases, with 15 bases between them. In germline, CDR1 is SGHDN, CDR2 FVKESK. DNA of the CDR3: TGTGCCAGCAGCCGGCTCGTGGGGCGGCCTTTCTTT. Encoded protein: CASSRLVGRPFF.

The gene calls are TRBV28 and TRBJ2-7; 13 positions match TRBD2. Germline loops: CDR1 MDHEN, CDR2 SYDVKM. Trimming cost V 7 bases and J 0 bases; bases outside gene matches: 6. The CDR3 contains 16 residues. This chain's CDR3 is CASKGLAGESSYEQYF. CDR3 sequence (DNA): TGTGCCAGCAAAGGACTAGCGGGGGAAAGCTCCTACGAGCAGTACTTC.

J is TRBJ1-1 and V is TRBV4-1, with 9 bases that match TRBD1. The CDR3 length is 16 residues. Losses at the gene ends were 7 bases for V and 3 bases for J; bases not matched to a gene: 12. Looked up from germline, CDR1 is MGHRA and CDR2 is YSYEKL. Here the CDR3 DNA reads TGCGCCAGCAAGACCGGGACAGGGTCGGCCTACACTGAAGCTTTCTTT. Translating it yields CASKTGTGSAYTEAFF.

This clonotype was detected a few times. The gene calls are TRBV20-1 and TRBJ2-7; tentative D call: TRBD2 (6 bases). The CDR3 is 15 amino acids. CDR1 and CDR2 (germline): DFQATT, SNEGSKA (reference sequence). The V end was cut by 4 bases, the J end by 3 bases, with 19 bases between. For the CDR3, the DNA is TGCAGTGCTACCCCCATTATTGGGGGGATCTACGAGCAGTACTTC. Translated: CSATPIIGGIYEQYF.